This T cell receptor (beta chain) was recovered during a study of Ad26.COV2.S vaccination and SARS-CoV-2 variants. Only in-frame clones appear in the TCRdb table, and some are missing; sequencing was by immunoSEQ multiplex PCR. The sample yields about 180,000 clones, around 88% seen once. V gave up 4 bases and J gave up 7 bases; unmatched junction bases: 10. The V gene's germline CDR1 is LGHDT and CDR2 YNNKEL (reference sequence). The CDR3 is made up of 17 amino acids. The rearrangement links TRBV3-1 (or the pseudogene TRBV3-2) to TRBJ2-3; 14 bases are a match to TRBD2. The sample was peripheral blood, taken after recovery from COVID-19. This sequence originates from a human donor who had recovered from COVID-19. The CDR3 bases are TGTGCCAGCAGCCTCAAAGGACTAGCGGGGGGATATTATACGCAGTATTTT. This translates into CASSLKGLAGGYYTQYF.